This entry is about one T cell receptor (beta chain). This entry belongs to a study of blood T cell repertoires in COVID-19. As for the study in general: T cells, B-cell-depleted T cells, or PBMCs provided the cDNA or gDNA that served as material.

How the authors handled the data: Estimation of nucleated cell counts was performed using reference gene primer amplification. This table comes from immunoSEQ multiplex PCR, and its TCRdb copy is limited to in-frame clones, with some not included. V and J calls plus clone size are reproduced from that table; the DNA served to infer D and trimming. The profile shows roughly 150,000 clones, around 85% of them singletons. Material: peripheral blood. The source is a man between 60 and 75 years old with active or convalescent COVID-19.

The CDR3 sequence is CASSQVQGAYEQYF. CDR3 in DNA: TGTGCCAGCAGCCAAGTCCAGGGGGCTTACGAGCAGTACTTC. The rearrangement uses TRBV3-1 (or the pseudogene TRBV3-2) and TRBJ2-7, with TRBD1 identical over 8 bases. Germline CDR1 reads LGHDT; CDR2 reads YNNKEL (reference sequence). The CDR3 runs to 14 residues. J lost 4 bases, V lost 1 base, and 3 bases had no gene match.